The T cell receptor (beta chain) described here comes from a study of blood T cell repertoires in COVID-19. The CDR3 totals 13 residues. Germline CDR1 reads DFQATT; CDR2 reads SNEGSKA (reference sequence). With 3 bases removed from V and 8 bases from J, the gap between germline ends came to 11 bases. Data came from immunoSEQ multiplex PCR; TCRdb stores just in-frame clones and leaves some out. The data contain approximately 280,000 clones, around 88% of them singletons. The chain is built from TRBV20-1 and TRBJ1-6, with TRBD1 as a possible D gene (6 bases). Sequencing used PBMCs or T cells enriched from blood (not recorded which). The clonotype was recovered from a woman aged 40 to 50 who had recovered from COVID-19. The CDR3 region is CSASVDSDSPLHF. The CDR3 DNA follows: TGCAGTGCTAGTGTGGACAGCGATTCACCCCTCCACTTT.